The entry below gives a single TCR beta chain sequence along with its context. The record originates from a study of blood T cell repertoires in COVID-19. Repertoires were generated with immunoSEQ multiplex PCR, while TCRdb's copy carries only in-frame clones and drops some. Of about 140,000 clones in the sample, about 90% were seen once. Per germline, CDR1 MNHEY and CDR2 SVGAGI. CDR3 length: 14 amino acids. With V trimmed by 0 bases and J by 5 bases, 3 bases remained unmatched. The chain uses TRBV6-5 and TRBJ1-1, with TRBD1 identical over 7 bases. Sequenced input: peripheral blood. The source is a woman aged 60 to 75 with acute or convalescent COVID-19. CDR3 protein: CASSYSRGDTEAFF. The CDR3 nucleotides read TGTGCCAGCAGTTACTCCAGGGGGGATACTGAAGCTTTCTTT.